This TCR beta chain was identified during a study of cytomegalovirus exposure and HLA in healthy donors. The study ran its PCR with 60 Vbeta and 13 Jbeta primers. Generated by immunoSEQ multiplex PCR, the TCRdb table keeps only in-frame clones and is missing some. The sample includes some 180,000 clones, under 85% seen only once; the top ten take around 3%. There are 13 residues in the CDR3. Germline values: CDR1 SGHDT, CDR2 YYEEEE. V lost 4 bases, J lost 4 bases, and 4 bases stayed unmatched. Sequenced sample: PBMCs. The chain is built from TRBV5-6 and TRBJ2-7; 8 bases align to TRBD1. The sequence was collected from a male donor in good health and CMV-seronegative. The CDR3 bases are TGTGCCAGCAGCGACAGGGGTAGGTACGAGCAGTACTTC. This sequence encodes CASSDRGRYEQYF. Full variable domain (rest looked up from reference TRBV5-6 and TRBJ2-7): DAGVTQSPTHLIKTRGQQVTLRCSPKSGHDTVSWYQQALGQGPQFIFQYYEEEERQRGNFPDRFSGHQFPNYSSELNVNALLLGDSALYLCASSDRGRYEQYFGPGTRLTVT.